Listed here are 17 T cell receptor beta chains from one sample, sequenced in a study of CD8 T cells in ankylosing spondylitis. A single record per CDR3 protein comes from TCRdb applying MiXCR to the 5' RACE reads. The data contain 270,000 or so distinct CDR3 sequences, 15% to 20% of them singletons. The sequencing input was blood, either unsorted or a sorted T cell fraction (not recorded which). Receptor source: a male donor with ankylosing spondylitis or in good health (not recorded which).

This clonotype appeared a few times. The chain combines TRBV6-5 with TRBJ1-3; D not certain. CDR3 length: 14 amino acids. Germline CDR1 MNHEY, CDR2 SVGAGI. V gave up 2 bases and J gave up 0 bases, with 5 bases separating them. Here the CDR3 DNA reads TGTGCCAGCAGTTACACCGGCTCTGGAAACACCATATATTTT. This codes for CASSYTGSGNTIYF.

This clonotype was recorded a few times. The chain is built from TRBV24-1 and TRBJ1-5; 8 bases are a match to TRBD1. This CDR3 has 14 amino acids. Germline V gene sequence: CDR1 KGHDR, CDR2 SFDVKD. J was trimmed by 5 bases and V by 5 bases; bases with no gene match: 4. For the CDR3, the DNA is TGTGCCACCAGTGGACAGGGGTTCGATCAGCCCCAGCATTTT. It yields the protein CATSGQGFDQPQHF.

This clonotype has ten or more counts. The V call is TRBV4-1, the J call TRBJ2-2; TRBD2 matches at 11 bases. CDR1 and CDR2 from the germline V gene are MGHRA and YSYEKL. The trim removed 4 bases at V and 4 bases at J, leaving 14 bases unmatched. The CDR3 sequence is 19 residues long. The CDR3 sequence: CASSPDHPTSGKITGELFF. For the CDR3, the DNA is TGCGCCAGCAGCCCAGACCACCCGACTAGCGGGAAAATCACCGGGGAGCTGTTTTTT.

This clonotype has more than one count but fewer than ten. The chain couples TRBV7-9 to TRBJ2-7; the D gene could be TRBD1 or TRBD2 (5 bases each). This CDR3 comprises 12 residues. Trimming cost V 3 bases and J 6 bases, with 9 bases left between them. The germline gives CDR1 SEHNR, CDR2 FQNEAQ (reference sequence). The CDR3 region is CASSFGGFEQYF. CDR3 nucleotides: TGTGCCAGCAGCTTTGGGGGTTTCGAGCAGTACTTC.

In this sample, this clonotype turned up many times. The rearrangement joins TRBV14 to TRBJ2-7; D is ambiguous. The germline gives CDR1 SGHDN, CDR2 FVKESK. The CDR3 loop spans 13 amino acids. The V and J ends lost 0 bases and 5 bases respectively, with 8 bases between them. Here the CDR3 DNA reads TGTGCCAGCAGCCAAGAAAATCTCAACGAGCAGTACTTC. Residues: CASSQENLNEQYF.

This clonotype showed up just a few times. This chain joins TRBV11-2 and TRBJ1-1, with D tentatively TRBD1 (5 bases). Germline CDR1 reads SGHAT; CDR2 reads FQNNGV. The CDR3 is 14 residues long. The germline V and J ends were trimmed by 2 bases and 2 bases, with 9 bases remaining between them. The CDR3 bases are TGTGCCAGCAGCTTATCGACAGCCAACACTGAAGCTTTCTTT. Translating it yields CASSLSTANTEAFF.

This chain's CDR3 is CASSQDGTSAETEQFF. As DNA, the CDR3 is TGTGCCAGCAGCCAAGACGGGACTAGCGCCGAAACCGAGCAGTTCTTC. The J gene is TRBJ2-1, the V gene TRBV3-1; 10 positions agree with TRBD2. The germline V gene has CDR1 LGHDT and CDR2 YNNKEL (reference sequence). This CDR3 has 16 amino acids. Germline trimming cut 0 bases from V and 10 bases from J; bases unmatched to any gene: 9.

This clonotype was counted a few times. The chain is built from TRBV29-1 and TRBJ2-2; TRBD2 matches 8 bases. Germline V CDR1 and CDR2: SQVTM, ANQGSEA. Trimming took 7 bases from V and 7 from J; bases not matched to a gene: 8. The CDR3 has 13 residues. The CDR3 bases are TGCAGCGCGCTTCTAGCGGGTATCGGGGAGCTGTTTTTT. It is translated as CSALLAGIGELFF.

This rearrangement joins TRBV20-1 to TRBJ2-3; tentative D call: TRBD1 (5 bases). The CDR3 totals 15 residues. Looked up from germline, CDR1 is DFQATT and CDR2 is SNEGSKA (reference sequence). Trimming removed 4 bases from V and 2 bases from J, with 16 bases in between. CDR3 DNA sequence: TGCAGTGCTACCCTACTGGTGACAGCCACAGATACGCAGTATTTT. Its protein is CSATLLVTATDTQYF.

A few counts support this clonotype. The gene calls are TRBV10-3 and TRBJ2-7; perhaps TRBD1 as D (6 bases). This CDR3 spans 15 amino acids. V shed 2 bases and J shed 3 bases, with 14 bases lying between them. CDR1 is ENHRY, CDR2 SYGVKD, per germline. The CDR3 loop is CAISETTGQLYEQYF. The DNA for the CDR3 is TGTGCCATCAGTGAGACCACAGGGCAACTCTACGAGCAGTACTTC.

The CDR3 nucleotides read TGCAGTGCTCTTGGGACGGTGTACTATGGCTACACCTTC. Translated: CSALGTVYYGYTF. The chain has TRBV20-1 and TRBJ1-2, with D possibly being TRBD1 (5 bases). Germline V lookup: CDR1 DFQATT, CDR2 SNEGSKA (reference sequence). CDR3 size: 13 residues. The ends were cut back, 5 bases at V and 3 bases at J, with 13 bases in the middle.

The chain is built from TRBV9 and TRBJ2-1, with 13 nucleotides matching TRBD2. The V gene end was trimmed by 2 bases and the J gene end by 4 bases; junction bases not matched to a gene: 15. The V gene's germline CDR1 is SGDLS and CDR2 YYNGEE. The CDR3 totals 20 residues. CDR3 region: CASSVGGRLTSGREYNEQFF. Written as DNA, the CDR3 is TGTGCCAGCAGCGTGGGGGGGCGGCTTACTAGCGGGAGGGAGTACAATGAGCAGTTCTTC.

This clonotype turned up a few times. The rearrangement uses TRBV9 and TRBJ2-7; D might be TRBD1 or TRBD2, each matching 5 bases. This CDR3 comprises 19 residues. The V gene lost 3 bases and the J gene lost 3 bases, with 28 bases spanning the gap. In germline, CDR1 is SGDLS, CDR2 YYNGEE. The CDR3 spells CASSEVDGEVSQGDYEQYF. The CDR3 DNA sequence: TGTGCCAGCAGCGAGGTCGACGGGGAAGTTTCCCAAGGGGACTACGAGCAGTACTTC.

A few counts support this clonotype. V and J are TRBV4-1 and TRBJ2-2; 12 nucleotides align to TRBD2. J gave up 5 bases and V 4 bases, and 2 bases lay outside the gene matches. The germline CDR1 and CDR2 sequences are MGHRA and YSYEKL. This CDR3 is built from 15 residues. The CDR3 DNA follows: TGCGCCAGCAGCCGAGGACTAGCGGGAACCGGGGAGCTGTTTTTT. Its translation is CASSRGLAGTGELFF.

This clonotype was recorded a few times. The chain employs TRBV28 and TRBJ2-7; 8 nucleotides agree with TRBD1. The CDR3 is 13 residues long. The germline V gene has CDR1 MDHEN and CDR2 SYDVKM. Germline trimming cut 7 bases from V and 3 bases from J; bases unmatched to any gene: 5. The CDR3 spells CASTQQGGYEQYF. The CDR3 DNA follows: TGTGCCAGCACCCAACAGGGGGGCTACGAGCAGTACTTC.

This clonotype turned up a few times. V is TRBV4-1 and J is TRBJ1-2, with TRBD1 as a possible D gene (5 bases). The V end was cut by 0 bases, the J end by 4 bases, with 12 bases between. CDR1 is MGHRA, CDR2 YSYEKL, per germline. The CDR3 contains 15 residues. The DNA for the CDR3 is TGCGCCAGCAGCCAAGATGGGGGACTCAGCTATGGCTACACCTTC. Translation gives CASSQDGGLSYGYTF.

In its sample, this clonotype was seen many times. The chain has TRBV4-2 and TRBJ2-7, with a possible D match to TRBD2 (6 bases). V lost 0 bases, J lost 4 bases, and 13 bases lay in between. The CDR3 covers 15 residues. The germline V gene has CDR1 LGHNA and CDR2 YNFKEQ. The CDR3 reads CASSQEGGRSYEQYF. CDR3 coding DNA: TGTGCCAGCAGCCAAGAGGGTGGGAGGTCTTACGAGCAGTACTTC.